The 21 T cell receptor beta chains listed next were all sequenced from one sample in a study of T cells after yellow fever vaccination. TCRdb independently ran MiXCR on the 5' RACE reads; one entry per CDR3 protein. The data contain about 340,000 distinct CDR3 sequences, 3.5% to 4.5% of them singletons. The sequenced sample was PBMCs, obtained 5 days after the yellow fever booster vaccination. These receptors were obtained from a young man who received the YFV17D yellow fever vaccine.

V and J are TRBV7-9 and TRBJ1-2; 7 positions agree with TRBD1. This CDR3 region has 15 residues. CDR1 and CDR2 from the germline V gene are SEHNR and FQNEAQ (reference sequence). V lost 1 base, J lost 7 bases, and 9 bases stayed unmatched. The CDR3: CASSLVSRGLFGYTF. DNA of the CDR3: TGTGCCAGCAGCTTAGTTAGCAGGGGGTTGTTTGGCTACACCTTC.

In its sample, this clonotype was seen many times. The chain employs TRBV29-1 and TRBJ1-1, with 7 bases lining up with TRBD1. Germline CDR1 reads SQVTM; CDR2 reads ANQGSEA. J lost 3 bases, V lost 4 bases, and 5 bases had no gene match. The CDR3 consists of 13 residues. The CDR3 bases are TGCAGCGTTGTGGGGACAGATTACACTGAAGCTTTCTTT. Translating it yields CSVVGTDYTEAFF.

This chain links TRBV18 with TRBJ1-2; 7 bases are shared with TRBD1. Germline assignment: CDR1 KGHSH and CDR2 LQKENI. Trimming removed 5 bases from V and 7 bases from J; junction bases left unmatched: 7. The CDR3 length is 13 residues. DNA for the CDR3: TGTGCCAGCTCAACAAACAGGGGCAGTGGCTACACCTTC. It is translated as CASSTNRGSGYTF.

This clonotype was detected only a few times. The chain employs TRBV6-2 or TRBV6-3 and TRBJ2-1, with D maybe TRBD1 (6 bases). The CDR3 has 14 residues. V was trimmed by 8 bases and J by 5 bases, leaving 16 bases between them. In germline, CDR1 is MNHEY, CDR2 SVGEGT. DNA of the CDR3: TGTGCCAGCGGAAGACGAACAGGGAACAATGAGCAGTTCTTC. Its protein is CASGRRTGNNEQFF.

There are many counts of this clonotype. V and J are TRBV7-9 and TRBJ1-2, with 9 positions matching TRBD1. CDR3 length equals 16 residues. Germline CDR1 reads SEHNR; CDR2 reads FQNEAQ (reference sequence). V shed 2 bases, J shed 0 bases, and the junction held 4 bases outside the gene matches. CDR3 DNA sequence: TGTGCCAGCAGCTTAAACAGGGGGCGAACTAACTATGGCTACACCTTC. Encoded protein: CASSLNRGRTNYGYTF. Supplemented by reference TRBV7-9 and TRBJ1-2, the full variable domain reads DTGVSQNPRHKITKRGQNVTFRCDPISEHNRLYWYRQTLGQGPEFLTYFQNEAQLEKSRLLSDRFSAERPKGSFSTLEIQRTEQGDSAMYLCASSLNRGRTNYGYTFGSGTRLTVV.

This clonotype was detected many times. The chain links TRBV28 to TRBJ2-1; D not resolved. V lost 4 bases and J lost 0, with 10 bases in between. CDR3 size: 15 residues. Germline values: CDR1 MDHEN, CDR2 SYDVKM. The CDR3 DNA reads as TGTGCCAGCAGTTCCGAATGGGGCTCCTACAATGAGCAGTTCTTC. Protein product: CASSSEWGSYNEQFF.

This clonotype occurred many times. This CDR3 is CASSSHSNQPQHF. The CDR3 nucleotides are TGTGCCAGCAGCTCCCATAGCAATCAGCCCCAGCATTTT. The V gene is TRBV7-2, the J gene TRBJ1-5; D not resolved. CDR1 is SGHTA and CDR2 is FQGNSA in the germline V gene. There are 13 residues in the CDR3. V dropped 4 bases and J dropped 0 bases, with 4 bases sitting between them. The variable domain in full, with the rest retrieved from reference TRBV7-2 and TRBJ1-5, is GAGVSQSPSNKVTEKGKDVELRCDPISGHTALYWYRQSLGQGLEFLIYFQGNSAPDKSGLPSDRFSAERTGGSVSTLTIQRTQQEDSAVYLCASSSHSNQPQHFGDGTRLSIL.

The gene calls are TRBV20-1 and TRBJ1-1; no definite D call. The germline V and J ends were trimmed by 3 bases and 0 bases, with 17 bases remaining between them. CDR3 length equals 16 residues. In germline, CDR1 is DFQATT, CDR2 SNEGSKA (reference sequence). The CDR3 nucleotides read TGCAGTGCTAGTGGCCCCGGCGACGGGGTGAACACTGAAGCTTTCTTT. Amino acid sequence: CSASGPGDGVNTEAFF.

V is TRBV7-2 and J is TRBJ2-3, with TRBD2 matching over 8 bases. This CDR3 region has 16 residues. Trimming at V came to 3 bases and at J to 2 bases, leaving 7 bases not matched to a gene. Germline V gene sequence: CDR1 SGHTA, CDR2 FQGNSA. In DNA form, the CDR3 reads TGTGCCAGCAGCTTTGGACTAGCTGGGGCCACAGATACGCAGTATTTT. Translation: CASSFGLAGATDTQYF.

This sequence joins TRBV20-1 and TRBJ1-5; TRBD1 agrees at 9 bases. The ends lost 5 bases at V and 4 bases at J; junction bases unmatched: 6. There are 14 residues in the CDR3. Germline values: CDR1 DFQATT, CDR2 SNEGSKA (reference sequence). The DNA of the CDR3 is TGCAGTGCTTACAGGGGGCGCGGGAATCAGCCCCAGCATTTT. Translating it yields CSAYRGRGNQPQHF.

This clonotype was seen ten or more times. The rearrangement joins TRBV4-1 to TRBJ1-4; TRBD1 might be the D (5 bases). The length of the CDR3 is 16 residues. Germline lookup yields CDR1 MGHRA and CDR2 YSYEKL. Trimming left V 5 bases short and J 0 bases short, with 13 bases between. The CDR3 region is CASSGTRGSTNEKLFF. CDR3 bases: TGCGCCAGCAGCGGGACGCGCGGGTCAACTAATGAAAAACTGTTTTTT.

Many counts were recorded for this clonotype. J is TRBJ2-4 and V is TRBV4-3; no clear D gene. The CDR3 is 15 residues long. The germline V gene has CDR1 LGHNA and CDR2 YSLEER. The germline V and J ends were trimmed by 0 bases and 7 bases, with 13 bases remaining between them. The CDR3 loop reads CASSQDLGTSNIQYF. The CDR3 nucleotides are TGCGCCAGCAGCCAAGATCTCGGTACCTCGAACATTCAGTACTTC.

This clonotype was counted at least ten times. This chain joins TRBV5-4 and TRBJ2-3; D gene uncertain. Germline CDR1 and CDR2: SGHNT and YYREEE (reference sequence). CDR3 size: 15 residues. Between the trimmed V and J ends, which lost 4 bases and 2 bases, there was a span of 14 bases. The CDR3 region has the DNA TGTGCCAGCAGCACAAGATACAGAAACACAGATACGCAGTATTTT. Translated, it gives CASSTRYRNTDTQYF.

This clonotype was counted at least ten times. The chain employs TRBV20-1 and TRBJ2-7; 11 nucleotides align to TRBD2. Germline V lookup: CDR1 DFQATT, CDR2 SNEGSKA (reference sequence). Losses at the gene ends were 6 bases for V and 3 bases for J; bases not matched to a gene: 4. This CDR3 comprises 13 residues. The CDR3 loop is CSARSGGVYEQYF. In nucleotides, the CDR3 is TGCAGTGCCCGTAGCGGGGGGGTCTACGAGCAGTACTTC.

This clonotype was seen at least ten times. This rearrangement joins TRBV5-1 to TRBJ2-2; the match to TRBD1 covers 12 bases. The CDR3 is 16 amino acids. With V trimmed by 4 bases and J by 8 bases, 9 bases remained unmatched. Germline CDR1 reads SGHRS; CDR2 reads YFSETQ. CDR3 DNA: TGCGCCAGCAGCCCCGGGACAGGGGGCTTAATTGGGGAGCTGTTTTTT. It is translated as CASSPGTGGLIGELFF.

This clonotype appeared a few times. The rearrangement links TRBV12-3 or TRBV12-4 to TRBJ1-6, with 7 bases identical to TRBD1. The CDR3 consists of 15 residues. After removal of 5 bases from V and 7 bases from J, the junction contained 8 bases not matched to a gene. The CDR3 DNA reads as TGTGCCAGCAGTCTGTACGGGACAGCAAATTCACCCCTCCACTTT. Translated: CASSLYGTANSPLHF.

This clonotype has more than one count but fewer than ten. In this CDR3 the conserved last residue, phenylalanine or tryptophan, is missing, so a read error is likely. The limits of the CDR3 on the DNA are not certain, so only TCRdb's listed CDR3 is given. This sequence joins TRBV5-4 and TRBJ2-1; the table assigns TRBD1, which was not confirmed against the DNA. Ends included, the CDR3 has 12 residues. The germline V gene has CDR1 SGHNT and CDR2 YYREEE (reference sequence). The chain's CDR3 is CASSSGTGGFRV.

This clonotype was recorded at least ten times. This chain links TRBV5-6 with TRBJ1-1, with 7 bases lining up with TRBD1. Trimming cost V 4 bases and J 5 bases; bases outside gene matches: 5. This CDR3 is 13 amino acids long. Germline V gene lookup returns CDR1 SGHDT and CDR2 YYEEEE. In DNA, the CDR3 is TGTGCCAGCAGCCAAACAGGGGTGACTGAAGCTTTCTTT. Protein: CASSQTGVTEAFF.

This clonotype was detected many times. The V call is TRBV7-8, the J call TRBJ1-5; 10 positions agree with TRBD1. The CDR3 is 15 residues long. V shed 4 bases, J shed 6 bases, and the junction held 6 bases outside the gene matches. Germline V CDR1 and CDR2: SGHVS, FQNEAQ. In DNA form, the CDR3 reads TGTGCCAGCAGCTGGGGGACAGGGGCGGCTCAGCCCCAGCATTTT. Translating gives CASSWGTGAAQPQHF.

This clonotype showed up just a few times. The chain recombines TRBV12-3 or TRBV12-4 with TRBJ2-1, with D possibly called TRBD1 or TRBD2 (5 bases each). This CDR3 has 15 amino acids. V dropped 2 bases and J dropped 1 base, with 9 bases sitting between them. The CDR3 region is CASSLRDPSYNEQFF. The CDR3 nucleotides are TGTGCCAGCAGTTTAAGGGACCCATCCTACAATGAGCAGTTCTTC.

This clonotype was recorded a few times. V is TRBV6-2 or TRBV6-3 and J is TRBJ2-3; maybe TRBD1 (5 bases). The germline V and J ends were trimmed by 0 bases and 0 bases, with 19 bases remaining between them. Germline CDR1 reads MNHEY; CDR2 reads SVGEGT. The CDR3 sequence is 19 residues long. The CDR3 is CASSYSSEAGWTSTDTQYF. CDR3 nucleotide sequence: TGTGCCAGCAGTTACTCGTCCGAGGCAGGGTGGACGAGCACAGATACGCAGTATTTT.